Each of the 23 T cell receptor beta chains below was sequenced from the same sample in a study of T cells in Graves' hyperthyroidism and ophthalmopathy. Amplification of TCR beta CDR3 regions was performed using RNA transcripts as template. An initial round of RT-PCR targeting the TCR CDR3 relied on the HTBI primer set. TCRdb redid the calling of the multiplex PCR reads with MiXCR, one entry per CDR3 protein. The table records roughly 380,000 distinct CDR3 sequences, roughly an eighth of them present only once. Specimen: blood. These receptors came from a woman aged 18 to 35 with Graves' hyperthyroidism.

This clonotype occurred many times. The chain employs TRBV2 and TRBJ2-5; TRBD2 aligns across 15 bases. This CDR3 comprises 19 residues. CDR1 is SNHLY and CDR2 is FYNNEI in the germline V gene. CDR3 residues: CAVRTSGRASDAYQETQYF. The DNA of the CDR3 is TGTGCAGTCAGGACTAGCGGGAGGGCCAGTGATGCCTACCAAGAGACCCAGTACTTC. Supplemented by reference TRBV2 and TRBJ2-5, the full variable domain reads EPEVTQTPSHQVTQMGQEVILRCVPISNHLYFYWYRQILGQKVEFLVSFYNNEISEKSEIFDDQFSVERPDGSNFTLKIRSTKLEDSAMYFCAVRTSGRASDAYQETQYFGPGTRLLVL.

In its sample, this clonotype was seen many times. The V call is TRBV6-2 or TRBV6-3, the J call TRBJ2-5, with D unresolved. The CDR3 runs 13 residues. Trimming pared 0 bases from V and 4 bases from J, leaving 6 bases between. Germline V gene data show CDR1 as MNHEY and CDR2 as SVGEGT. CDR3 sequence (DNA): TGTGCCAGCAGTTACTCGAGTGCAGAGACCCAGTACTTC. Protein: CASSYSSAETQYF.

For the CDR3, the DNA is TGTGCCAGTAGTATCAAATTGGACAGAGACAATGAGCAGTTCTTC. Translating gives CASSIKLDRDNEQFF. V is TRBV19 and J is TRBJ2-1; tentative D call: TRBD1 (6 bases). This CDR3 contains 15 residues. Trimming cost V 3 bases and J 5 bases, with 14 bases left between them. Per germline, CDR1 LNHDA and CDR2 SQIVND (reference sequence).

This clonotype was observed many times. J is TRBJ1-1 and V is TRBV5-1, with D perhaps TRBD1 (6 bases). CDR3 length: 14 amino acids. The V gene's germline CDR1 is SGHRS and CDR2 YFSETQ. Trimming stripped 4 bases from V and 1 base from J, with 11 bases between. CDR3 loop: CASSRTDTNTEAFF. CDR3 coding DNA: TGCGCCAGCAGCCGGACAGACACGAACACTGAAGCTTTCTTT.

This clonotype showed up just a few times. This sequence joins TRBV19 and TRBJ1-2; 9 bases line up with TRBD1. Looked up from germline, CDR1 is LNHDA and CDR2 is SQIVND (reference sequence). The CDR3 loop spans 14 amino acids. J lost 8 bases, V lost 5 bases, and 9 bases had no gene match. CDR3 DNA sequence: TGTGCCAGTAGTTCGGGACAGGGTGTTTACGGCTACACCTTC. Protein sequence: CASSSGQGVYGYTF.

This clonotype has just a few counts. This chain links TRBV15 with TRBJ1-2; D call uncertain. Germline CDR1 is LNHNV and CDR2 is YYDKDF (reference sequence). This CDR3 is 15 amino acids long. V was trimmed by 2 bases and J by 8 bases, leaving 18 bases between them. The DNA for the CDR3 is TGTGCCACCAGCAGAATCCCGGGCGGAGGTACGGGCTACACCTTC. As protein: CATSRIPGGGTGYTF.

This clonotype was seen repeatedly, ten times or more. The chain carries TRBV6-1 and TRBJ2-7, with TRBD2 as a possible D gene (6 bases). Germline V gene sequence: CDR1 MNHNS, CDR2 SASEGT. With 7 bases removed from V and 2 bases from J, the gap between germline ends came to 21 bases. This CDR3 is 16 amino acids long. As DNA, the CDR3 is TGTGCCAGCACCCACCCCAGTAGCGGAGGGACCTACGAGCAGTACTTC. Encoded protein: CASTHPSSGGTYEQYF.

This clonotype was observed at least ten times. The chain carries TRBV20-1 and TRBJ2-3; perhaps TRBD2 as D (5 bases). The CDR3 contains 14 residues. V dropped 5 bases and J dropped 0 bases, with 12 bases sitting between them. Germline lookup yields CDR1 DFQATT and CDR2 SNEGSKA (reference sequence). For the CDR3, the DNA is TGCAGTGCTCCGGACTTAACTAGCACAGATACGCAGTATTTT. Protein product: CSAPDLTSTDTQYF.

This clonotype has ten or more counts. The rearrangement joins TRBV27 to TRBJ2-1, with 12 bases that match TRBD2. This CDR3 is built from 17 residues. CDR1 and CDR2 from the germline V gene are MNHEY and SMNVEV (reference sequence). After removal of 7 bases from V and 0 bases from J, the junction contained 7 bases not matched to a gene. CDR3 protein: CASTGLAGRSSYNEQFF. CDR3 in DNA: TGTGCCAGCACGGGACTAGCGGGTCGGAGCTCCTACAATGAGCAGTTCTTC.

The V gene is TRBV7-6, the J gene TRBJ2-1, with a tentative D call TRBD2 (5 bases). The germline gives CDR1 SGHVS, CDR2 FNYEAQ. Trimming took off 4 bases at V and 8 bases at J, with 21 bases between the two ends. The CDR3 has 16 amino acids. The CDR3 loop is CASSSFIGETGDEQFF. The DNA for the CDR3 is TGTGCCAGCAGCTCCTTCATTGGGGAAACCGGGGATGAGCAGTTCTTC.

In its sample, this clonotype was seen many times. This chain joins TRBV28 and TRBJ1-1; a weak D match, TRBD1 (5 bases). Germline V gene sequence: CDR1 MDHEN, CDR2 SYDVKM. The CDR3 loop spans 15 amino acids. The V and J ends lost 1 base and 1 base respectively, with 10 bases between them. As DNA, the CDR3 is TGTGCCAGCAGTTTATCGGGACGGAAGAACACTGAAGCTTTCTTT. Protein product: CASSLSGRKNTEAFF.

Many counts were recorded for this clonotype. The V and J genes are TRBV12-3 or TRBV12-4 and TRBJ2-2; 10 positions match TRBD2. The CDR3 spans 16 residues. Trimming at V came to 5 bases and at J to 5 bases, leaving 8 bases not matched to a gene. CDR3: CASSPQAGGGTGELFF. Written as DNA, the CDR3 is TGTGCCAGCAGTCCTCAAGCGGGAGGGGGGACCGGGGAGCTGTTTTTT.

This clonotype showed up many times. This chain's CDR3 is CASSYSETGYVNQPQHF. DNA of the CDR3: TGTGCCAGCAGTTACTCCGAGACAGGCTATGTCAATCAGCCCCAGCATTTT. V is TRBV6-5 and J is TRBJ1-5; a possible D gene is TRBD1 (6 bases). The CDR3 sequence is 17 residues long. V was clipped by 0 bases and J by 3 bases, with 15 bases between them. Per germline, CDR1 MNHEY and CDR2 SVGAGI.

This clonotype was picked up many times. V is TRBV6-1 and J is TRBJ2-3, with a possible D match to TRBD1 (5 bases). Germline assignment: CDR1 MNHNS and CDR2 SASEGT. V was shortened by 5 bases and J by 0 bases, with 15 bases between the two germline ends. The CDR3 totals 16 residues. CDR3 sequence reads: CASSRLQGSSTDTQYF. The CDR3 bases are TGTGCCAGCAGTAGACTCCAGGGTTCTAGCACAGATACGCAGTATTTT.

This clonotype was observed a few times. The chain recombines TRBV6-6 with TRBJ1-1, with a possible D match to TRBD1 (5 bases). CDR3 size: 15 residues. Looked up from germline, CDR1 is MNHNY and CDR2 is SVGAGI (reference sequence). V was pared by 2 bases and J by 3 bases, with 13 bases between. CDR3 region: CASSYLGVGDTEAFF. CDR3 coding DNA: TGTGCCAGCAGTTACCTCGGCGTGGGGGACACTGAAGCTTTCTTT.

The V call is TRBV28, the J call TRBJ1-2; a weak D match, TRBD1 (5 bases). Germline values: CDR1 MDHEN, CDR2 SYDVKM. V gave up 6 bases and J gave up 8 bases, with 19 bases separating them. The CDR3 is 14 residues long. In nucleotides, the CDR3 is TGTGCCAGCAGGCGCGGGGGTATACTCCAAGGCTACACCTTC. Its translation: CASRRGGILQGYTF.

A remark on this clonotype: With a much larger clone just one base away, this may be a read error. The rearrangement joins TRBV2 to TRBJ2-1; 9 bases align to TRBD2. Germline V CDR1 and CDR2: SNHLY, FYNNEI. The CDR3 runs 16 residues. The CDR3 loop is CASFPLQGLAGNERFF. The CDR3 bases are TGTGCCAGCTTTCCCCTCCAAGGGCTAGCGGGGAATGAGCGGTTCTTC.

This clonotype came up many times. The rearrangement uses TRBV30 and TRBJ1-1; D is undetermined. The CDR3 is 11 residues long. Trimming cost V 1 base and J 12 bases, with 12 bases left between them. Germline values: CDR1 GTSNPN, CDR2 SVGIG (reference sequence). This chain's CDR3 is CAWSEGGGTFF. The CDR3 nucleotides read TGTGCCTGGAGTGAGGGCGGTGGGACTTTCTTT.

Ten or more counts support this clonotype. The gene calls are TRBV6-1 and TRBJ2-3, with 8 bases identical to TRBD1. Per germline, CDR1 MNHNS and CDR2 SASEGT. The CDR3 is 18 amino acids. After removal of 5 bases from V and 0 bases from J, the junction contained 13 bases not matched to a gene. The CDR3 loop reads CASSYGTGGGVSTDTQYF. In nucleotides, the CDR3 is TGTGCCAGCAGTTATGGGACAGGAGGTGGCGTCAGCACAGATACGCAGTATTTT.

This clonotype was detected ten times or more. The chain joins TRBV6-2 or TRBV6-3 to TRBJ1-5; 7 bases are a match to TRBD1. The V gene's germline CDR1 is MNHEY and CDR2 SVGEGT. V gave up 7 bases and J gave up 3 bases; unmatched junction bases: 15. This CDR3 region has 17 residues. The chain's CDR3 is CASTSYQGGVLNQPQHF. DNA of the CDR3: TGTGCCAGCACCAGTTATCAGGGGGGGGTGCTCAATCAGCCCCAGCATTTT.

This clonotype showed up many times. The V gene is TRBV30, the J gene TRBJ2-1; no clear D. CDR1 is GTSNPN, CDR2 SVGIG, per germline (reference sequence). The CDR3 covers 12 residues. V lost 3 bases to trimming and J lost 6 bases, with 9 bases between them. CDR3 bases: TGTGCCTGGAGGCCCGGCCTCAATGAGCAGTTCTTC. Protein product: CAWRPGLNEQFF.

V gene TRBV20-1 combines with J gene TRBJ2-3; 14 nucleotides match TRBD2. Germline-derived CDR1 and CDR2 are DFQATT and SNEGSKA (reference sequence). With 4 bases clipped from V and 7 bases from J, the junction kept 7 bases outside the gene matches. The CDR3 covers 15 residues. CDR3 residues: CSATTGTSGRNTQYF. Here the CDR3 DNA reads TGCAGTGCTACGACCGGGACTAGCGGGAGAAATACGCAGTATTTT.

V is TRBV25-1 and J is TRBJ1-2, with a weak D call TRBD1 (5 bases). The germline CDR1 and CDR2 sequences are MGHDK and SYGVNS. The V end lost 3 bases, the J end lost 6 bases, and 5 bases lay between the germline ends. The CDR3 contains 11 residues. The CDR3 bases are TGTGCCAGCAGTGAGGACAATGGCTACACCTTC. Amino acids: CASSEDNGYTF.